Reported below is one TCR beta chain. The antigen is unknown. Trimming removed 6 bases from V and 1 base from J; junction bases left unmatched: 8. This CDR3 is 16 amino acids long. The germline V gene encodes CDR1 LNHDA and CDR2 SQIVND (reference sequence). Vbeta (60) and Jbeta (13) primers were used in the PCR. TCRdb's copy holds only in-frame clones and misses some; the assay was immunoSEQ multiplex PCR. This table holds around 50,000 clones. This sample was included in a study of cytomegalovirus exposure and HLA in healthy donors. Whole-study results and caveats: A few CMV-associated chains proved CMV antigen-specific in vitro.

This clonotype was sampled from a woman in her thirties or forties in good health and CMV-seronegative. Sequenced: PBMCs. The chain has TRBV19 and TRBJ2-3; 9 bases match TRBD2. The CDR3 protein is CASSPGLAPGTDTQYF. The CDR3 nucleotides read TGTGCCAGTAGCCCCGGACTAGCGCCTGGCACAGATACGCAGTATTTT.